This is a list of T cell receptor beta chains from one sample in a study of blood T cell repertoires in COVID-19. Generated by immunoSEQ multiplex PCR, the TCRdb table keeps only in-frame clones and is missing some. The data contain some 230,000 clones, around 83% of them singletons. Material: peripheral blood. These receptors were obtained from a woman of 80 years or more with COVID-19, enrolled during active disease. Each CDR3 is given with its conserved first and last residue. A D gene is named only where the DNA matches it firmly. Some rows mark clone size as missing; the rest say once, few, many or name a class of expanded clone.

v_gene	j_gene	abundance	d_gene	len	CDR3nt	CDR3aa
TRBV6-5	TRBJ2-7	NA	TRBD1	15	TGTGCCAGCAGTCGACAGGGGGCGAATCCCTACGAGCAGTACTTC	CASSRQGANPYEQYF
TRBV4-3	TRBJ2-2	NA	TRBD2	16	TGCGCCAGCAGCCAACTAGCGGGGAAGAACACCGGGGAGCTGTTTTTT	CASSQLAGKNTGELFF
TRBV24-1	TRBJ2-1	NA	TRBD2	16	TGTGCCACCAGTGACCCCCTAGCGGGAGTAAACAATGAGCAGTTCTTC	CATSDPLAGVNNEQFF
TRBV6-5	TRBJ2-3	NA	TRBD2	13	TGTGCCCTGGCTGGCGGGGGACGTGATACGCAGTATTTT	CALAGGGRDTQYF
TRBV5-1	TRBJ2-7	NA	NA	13	TGCGCCAGCAGCTTAGGCGGGGTCTGGGAGCAGTACTTC	CASSLGGVWEQYF
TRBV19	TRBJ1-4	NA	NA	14	TGTGCCAGTAGTATGTTGCCCGGGGGTGCAAAACTGTTTTTT	CASSMLPGGAKLFF
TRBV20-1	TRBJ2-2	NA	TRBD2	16	TGCAGTGCTAGTGGCGGGGGGGCTCTTAGCACCGGGGAGCTGTTTTTT	CSASGGGALSTGELFF
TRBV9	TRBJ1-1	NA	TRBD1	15	TGTGCCAGCAGCATAGGGGACAGGGGGAACACTGAAGCTTTCTTT	CASSIGDRGNTEAFF
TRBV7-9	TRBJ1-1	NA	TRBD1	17	TGTGCCAGCAGCTTATCTTTTGGGACAGCCTTGAACACTGAAGCTTTCTTT	CASSLSFGTALNTEAFF
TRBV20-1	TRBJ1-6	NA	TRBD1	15	TGCAGTGCTAGTACGGCAGGGGGTGGTTCGGTACCCCTCCACTTT	CSASTAGGGSVPLHF
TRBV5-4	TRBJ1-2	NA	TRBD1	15	TGTGCCAGCAGCGGGCGACAGGGGGTTGGCTATGGCTACACCTTC	CASSGRQGVGYGYTF
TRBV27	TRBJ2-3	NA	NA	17	TGTGCCAGCAGAACCCTACGCCTCAGGGGCGGCACAGATACGCAGTATTTT	CASRTLRLRGGTDTQYF
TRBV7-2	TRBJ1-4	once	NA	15	TGTGCCAGCAGCACAAAAGGAGCAACTAATGAAAAACTGTTTTTT	CASSTKGATNEKLFF
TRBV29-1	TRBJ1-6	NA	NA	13	TGCAGCGTCTTGACGGGATATAATTCACCCCTCCACTTT	CSVLTGYNSPLHF
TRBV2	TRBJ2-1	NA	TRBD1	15	TGTGCCAGCAGACCCCGGGACAGGGTTCGAAATGAGCAGTTCTTC	CASRPRDRVRNEQFF
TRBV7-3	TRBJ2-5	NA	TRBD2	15	TGTGCCAGCAGCCTTAGCGGGAGGGCCGGGGAGACCCAGTACTTC	CASSLSGRAGETQYF
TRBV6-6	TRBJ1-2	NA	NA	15	TGTGCCAGCAGTTACGCTCTTGGAGGGGAATTGGGCTACACCTTC	CASSYALGGELGYTF
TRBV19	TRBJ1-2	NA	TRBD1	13	TGTGCCACTCGTCCCGGGACAGCTCATGGCTACACCTTC	CATRPGTAHGYTF
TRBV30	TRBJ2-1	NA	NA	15	TGTGCCTGGACCCGCGGGGCTGGCGGGAACAATGAGCAGTTCTTC	CAWTRGAGGNNEQFF
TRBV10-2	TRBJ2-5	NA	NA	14	TGCGCCAGCAGTTATGTCACAGGGCAAGAGACCCAGTACTTC	CASSYVTGQETQYF
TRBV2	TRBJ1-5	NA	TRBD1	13	TGTGCCAGCAGTGGGACAGGGGCGAAGGCCCAGCATTTT	CASSGTGAKAQHF
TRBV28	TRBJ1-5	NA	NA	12	TGTGCCAGCAGCCCTCCGGTGGGGGCTCAGCATTTT	CASSPPVGAQHF
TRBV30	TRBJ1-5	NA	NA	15	TGTGCCTGGAGTATGAGAGATAGAGCCAATCAGCCCCAGCATTTT	CAWSMRDRANQPQHF
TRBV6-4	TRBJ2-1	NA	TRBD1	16	TGTGCCAGCAGCATAGAGCTCGGACAGGCCCACAATGAGCAGTTCTTC	CASSIELGQAHNEQFF
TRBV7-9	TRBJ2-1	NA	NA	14	TGTGCCAGCAGCTCCACAGGGTTCTACAATGAGCAGTTCTTC	CASSSTGFYNEQFF
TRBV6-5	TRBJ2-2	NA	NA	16	TGTGCCAGCAGTTACCATACTAGCCGAACAACCGGGGAGCTGTTTTTT	CASSYHTSRTTGELFF
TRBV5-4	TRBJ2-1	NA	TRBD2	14	TGTGCCAGCAGCTTGCCCCTTAGCGGGGGGGGGCAGTTCTTC	CASSLPLSGGGQFF
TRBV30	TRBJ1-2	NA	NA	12	TGTGCCTTAAAAACAGGGATCCATGGCTACACCTTC	CALKTGIHGYTF
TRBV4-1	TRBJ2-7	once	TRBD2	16	TGCGCCAGCAGCCAAGAGACTAGCGGGAGGTTGCGGGAGCAGTACTTC	CASSQETSGRLREQYF
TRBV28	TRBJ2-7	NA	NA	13	TGTGCCAGCAGGATTACCAGGGAATACGAGCAGTACTTC	CASRITREYEQYF
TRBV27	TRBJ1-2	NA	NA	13	TGTGCCAGCAGTCCAGGGTCATCTTATGGCTACACCTTC	CASSPGSSYGYTF
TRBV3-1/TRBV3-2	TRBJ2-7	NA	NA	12	TGTGCCAGCAGCCAGAGTCAACACGAGCAGTACTTC	CASSQSQHEQYF
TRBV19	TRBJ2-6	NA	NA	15	TGTGCCAGTAGTATAGTAGGGGTTGGGGCCAACGTCCTGACTTTC	CASSIVGVGANVLTF
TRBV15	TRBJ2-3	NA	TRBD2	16	TGTGCCACCAGCAGCAGACTAGCGGGAGGGTGGAATACGCAGTATTTT	CATSSRLAGGWNTQYF
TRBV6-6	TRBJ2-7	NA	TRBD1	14	TGTGCCAGCAAAAGGGACAGCAACTCCTACGAGCAGTACTTC	CASKRDSNSYEQYF
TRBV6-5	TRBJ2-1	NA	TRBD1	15	TGTGCCAGCAGATCCGACAGGGCGAGAGGGAATGAGCAGTTCTTC	CASRSDRARGNEQFF
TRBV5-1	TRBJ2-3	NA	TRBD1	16	TGCGCCAGCAGCTTGGCTCCGGGACAGGGAGGCGATACGCAGTATTTT	CASSLAPGQGGDTQYF
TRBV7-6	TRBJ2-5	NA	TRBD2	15	TGTGCCAGCAGCCCCAATAGCGGGAGGGGAGAGACCCAGTACTTC	CASSPNSGRGETQYF
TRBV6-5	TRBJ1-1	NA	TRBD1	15	TGTGCCAGCAGGCTAACGCAGGGGGCGGGCACTGAAGCTTTCTTT	CASRLTQGAGTEAFF
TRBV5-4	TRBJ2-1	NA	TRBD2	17	TGTGCCAGCAGCCGGCCGCCAGCGGGGGGCTTTAACAATGAGCAGTTCTTC	CASSRPPAGGFNNEQFF
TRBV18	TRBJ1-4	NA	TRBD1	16	TGTGCCAGCTCACCAGACTCAGGGGGCAGTAGGGAAAAACTGTTTTTT	CASSPDSGGSREKLFF
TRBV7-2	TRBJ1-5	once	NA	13	TGTGCCAGCAGCCCCTCCCGGAATCAGCCCCAGCATTTT	CASSPSRNQPQHF
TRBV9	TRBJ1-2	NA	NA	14	TGTGCCAGCAGCTCGCAGAGAGGGCCCTATGGCTACACCTTC	CASSSQRGPYGYTF